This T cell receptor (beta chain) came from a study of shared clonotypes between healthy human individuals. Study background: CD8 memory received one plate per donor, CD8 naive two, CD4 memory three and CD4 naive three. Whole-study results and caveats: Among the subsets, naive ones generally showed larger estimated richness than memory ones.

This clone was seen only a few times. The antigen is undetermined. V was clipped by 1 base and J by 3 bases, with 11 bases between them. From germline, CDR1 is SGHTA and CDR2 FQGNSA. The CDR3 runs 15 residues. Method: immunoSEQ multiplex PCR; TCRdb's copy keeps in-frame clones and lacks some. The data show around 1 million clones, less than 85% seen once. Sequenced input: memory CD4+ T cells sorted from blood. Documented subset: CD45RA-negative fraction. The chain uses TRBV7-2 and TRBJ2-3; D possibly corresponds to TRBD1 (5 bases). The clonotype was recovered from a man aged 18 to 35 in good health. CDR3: CASSLGGAKTDTQYF. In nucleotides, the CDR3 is TGTGCCAGCAGCTTAGGTGGGGCAAAAACAGATACGCAGTATTTT.